This T cell receptor beta chain was profiled in a study of cytomegalovirus exposure and HLA in healthy donors. Whole-study results and caveats: Approximately 18,000 TCR beta sequences were associated with HLA alleles at 0.05 false discovery rate in a later analysis.

This CDR3 has 14 residues. Trimming cost V 2 bases and J 6 bases, with 11 bases left between them. Germline V gene sequence: CDR1 MNHNY, CDR2 SVGAGI (reference sequence). This clone was seen more than once but under ten times. Its antigen is unidentified. With 60 Vbeta and 13 Jbeta primers, the PCR was carried out. The data were produced by immunoSEQ multiplex PCR, yet TCRdb's version contains in-frame clones alone and is incomplete. The sample holds some 130,000 clones, 80% seen once. V and J are TRBV6-6 and TRBJ1-5; D gene unclear. This receptor was obtained from a man aged 30-40 years in good health. Sequenced sample: PBMCs. The chain's CDR3 is CASSYGGSFQPQHF. CDR3 DNA: TGTGCCAGCAGTTACGGTGGGAGTTTTCAGCCCCAGCATTTT.